The clone carrying this T cell receptor beta chain was seen at least ten times. The antigen is undetermined. These data come from a study of molecular identifiers for immune sequencing clone quantification. TCRdb recomputed calls from the PCR reads with MiXCR, one row per CDR3 protein. The sample holds around 460,000 distinct CDR3 sequences, roughly 24% seen once. Study findings and constraints: One cell's worth of spiked Jurkat TCR RNA was reportedly detectable among approximately 990,000 naive cells.

The CDR3 totals 11 residues. Germline assignment: CDR1 MGHDK and CDR2 SYGVNS. The germline V and J ends were trimmed by 6 bases and 15 bases, with 15 bases remaining between them. The receptor was isolated from a human donor in good health. Some libraries in this study had Jurkat cell RNA spiked in. Material for sequencing was naive CD8+ T cells from blood, with Jurkat cell RNA spiked in. Subset reported: FACS-sorted CD8+CD4-CCR7+CD45RA+ naive T cells. The chain combines TRBV25-1 with TRBJ2-1; TRBD1 might be the D (5 bases). In DNA, the CDR3 is TGTGCCAGCAGAGAAGGAGCGCAGGGGTTCTTC. Amino acids: CASREGAQGFF.